The 3 T cell receptor beta chains given below trace back to one sample, sequenced in a study of spatial heterogeneity in lung cancer. Overall study findings and caveats: Tumor mutation counts were tracked by expanded intratumoral alpha and beta TCR counts.

TCRdb analysed the 5' RACE reads with MiXCR anew, one entry per CDR3 protein. The sample has about 47 distinct CDR3 sequences. Time point described: sample taken at primary tumor resection. Their antigens are not known. The source was lung tumor tissue, collected at surgery. The receptors were gathered from a male donor with early-stage non-small cell lung cancer.

As to this clonotype: This beta chain appears as a stray read in a library generated for alpha chains; its size is not informative. The J gene is TRBJ2-1, the V gene TRBV9; TRBD1 matches 7 bases. This CDR3 spans 16 amino acids. Per the germline V gene, CDR1 is SGDLS and CDR2 is YYNGEE. J lost 2 bases, V lost 3 bases, and 8 bases had no gene match. This chain's CDR3 is CASSEGRDSPYNEQFF. CDR3 coding DNA: TGTGCCAGCAGCGAGGGACGGGACAGCCCCTACAATGAGCAGTTCTTC.

Regarding this clonotype: The library was built for alpha chains, so this beta chain is an off-target read and its size means little. The chain recombines TRBV20-1 with TRBJ2-3, with 14 bases lining up with TRBD2. CDR3 length: 18 amino acids. V was pared by 5 bases and J by 2 bases, with 12 bases of the junction left unmatched. CDR1 and CDR2 from the germline V gene are DFQATT and SNEGSKA (reference sequence). The CDR3 bases are TGCAGTGCTTCGGGACTAGCGGGAGTAAAGGGAACCACAGATACGCAGTATTTT. Translating gives CSASGLAGVKGTTDTQYF.

Details on this clonotype: Relative to the germline gene, one junction end is altered; a read error may explain this. This beta chain lies outside the target of a library built for alpha chains; its clone size means little. The V and J genes are TRBV6-6 and TRBJ2-4, with D perhaps matching TRBD1 (5 bases). The length of the CDR3 is 11 residues. CDR1 and CDR2 (germline): MNHNY, SVGAGI (reference sequence). The chain's CDR3 is CASSTNTGWRF. The CDR3 nucleotides are TGTGCCAGCAGTACAAATACAGGCTGGCGCTTC.